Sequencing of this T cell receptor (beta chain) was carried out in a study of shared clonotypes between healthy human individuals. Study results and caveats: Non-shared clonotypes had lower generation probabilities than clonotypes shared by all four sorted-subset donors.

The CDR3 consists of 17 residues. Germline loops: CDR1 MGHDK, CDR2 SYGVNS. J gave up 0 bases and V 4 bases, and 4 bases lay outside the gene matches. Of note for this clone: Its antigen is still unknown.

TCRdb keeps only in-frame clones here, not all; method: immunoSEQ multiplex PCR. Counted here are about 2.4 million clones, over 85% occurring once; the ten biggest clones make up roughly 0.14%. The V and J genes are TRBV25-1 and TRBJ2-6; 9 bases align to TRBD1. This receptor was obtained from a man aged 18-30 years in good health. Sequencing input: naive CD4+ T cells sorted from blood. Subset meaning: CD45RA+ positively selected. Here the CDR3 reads CASSAGTGNSGANVLTF. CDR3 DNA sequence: TGTGCCAGCAGTGCCGGGACAGGGAACTCTGGGGCCAACGTCCTGACTTTC.